This TCR beta chain was documented in a study of blood T cell repertoires in COVID-19 (dated by TCRdb to 2019 to 2021). Broadly, across the study: Samples from collaborators originated in the United States, Italy and Spain and spanned both the acute and convalescent phases of COVID-19. The material from the prospective study consisted of cDNA or gDNA derived from T cells, B-cell-depleted T cells, or PBMCs. Subjects who had been exposed to COVID-19, were actively infected with it, or had recovered from it provided the deeply sampled blood TCRbeta repertoires that made up the dataset. The repertoires were released in a freely available public database meant as a resource for research on the immune response to SARS-CoV-2. Samples were obtained from the ongoing ImmuneRACE study (first 160 participants) and from 1,200 or so subjects provided by 6 global collaborators. Nearly every sample came with metadata listing a de-identified subject ID, COVID-19 status, age in years and sex. HLA class I and class II types, where available, came from metadata supplied by the sample provider rather than from assay-based typing. Results the study describes overall, beyond this receptor: How much clinical and demographic metadata was included differed by source and by participant, and the metadata was provided uncurated.

TCRbeta CDR3 regions were amplified from genomic DNA using the immunoSEQ Assay, a bias-controlled multiplex PCR. Per the source publication's procedure: Nucleated cell counts per sample were estimated from amplification of reference gene primers within the assay. To quantify the absolute abundance of each unique TCRbeta CDR3 rearrangement, sequence reads were collapsed and filtered. For each sample, productive Simpson clonality was calculated as the square root of Simpson's diversity index over productive rearrangements. TCRdb mirrors the immuneACCESS table, restricted to in-frame sequences. Some clones are absent from its copies; in checked studies, under half trace to an unresolved V gene, and the reason for the others is unknown. V and J calls and clone size are given by that table; D and trimming were obtained from the DNA. This sample gives a few hundred thousand clones in total; less than 90% of them show up just once. The top ten clones comprise approximately 0.93% of the sample.

With regard to this clone: Its target antigen remains unknown. Base qualities are not at hand, and no much larger clone is one base apart.

V lost 3 bases and J lost 3 bases; the stretch between them is 15 bases long. Inclusive of the bounding cysteine and phenylalanine, the CDR3 is 15 residues long. The entry retains the CDR3 DNA only, 45 bases that are in frame from base 1. CDR1 and CDR2 were assigned from the germline V gene as SGHAT and FQNNGV. In the prospective study, participants were roughly 18 to 89 years old, resided in around 25 geographic areas of the United States, and were enrolled through a virtual design. In the prospective study, participants were assigned to cohorts based on the clinical history participants reported in a screening survey and a study questionnaire. ImmuneRACE Cohort 3 recovered participants were defined by two consecutive negative NP/OP PCR tests, healthcare professional clearance, or symptom resolution. Each participant in the prospective study had whole blood, serum and a nasopharyngeal or oropharyngeal swab collected by mobile phlebotomists. Prospective study participants could optionally give additional blood draws and questionnaires over a roughly 2-month period. Prospective study blood samples were shipped either frozen or at room temperature before DNA extraction.

The sequencing input was PBMCs or T cells enriched from blood (not recorded which). The chain employs TRBV11-2 and TRBJ2-7; matching of 6 bases hints at TRBD1 as the D gene. The clonotype was recovered from a woman aged 25 to 39 who had recovered from COVID-19. At the DNA level, the sequence is TGTGCCAGCAGCTTTTCGGGGACACCTTACTACGAGCAGTACTTC. This codes for CASSFSGTPYYEQYF.